This record looks at one T cell receptor beta chain sequence and its context. Its antigen is currently not known. Base qualities are not at hand, and no much larger clone is one base apart. A distance of 15 bases separates the germline ends of V and J, which lose 8 bases and 0 bases respectively. As encoded in the germline V gene (reference sequence), CDR1 is MNHEY while CDR2 is SMNVEV. The CDR3 goes from the cysteine to the phenylalanine over 15 residues. Only the CDR3 DNA is retained, 45 bases long and in frame from the first base. The donors were healthy, HIV-negative adults with no recently reported acute infections or vaccinations. All donors were Caucasian adults living in Nashville, Tennessee, USA. CD4+ T cells were enriched through magnetic negative selection, after which naive cells were positively selected on CD45RA and the remaining negative fraction served as the memory subset. Blood was obtained by leukapheresis, after which PBMCs were separated by Ficoll-Histopaque density gradient centrifugation and cryopreserved in liquid nitrogen vapor phase. Purity and quantity of every magnetically sorted T cell population were checked by analytical flow cytometry. Genomic DNA was isolated from each sorted fraction and quantified by UV absorbance on a Nanodrop 2000c.

The data are from a study of shared clonotypes between healthy human individuals (TCRdb year 2020). Turning to the overall study: A couple of women and a few men aged 18 to 49 years were included in the cohort. For each donor, CD4 naive and CD4 memory were each given three plates, CD8 naive was given two plates, and CD8 memory was given one plate. Blood TCR repertoires of a handful of healthy adults were deeply sequenced to estimate repertoire size and the extent of clonotype sharing between individuals. Libraries were prepared and TCR repertoires were sequenced by different laboratories using diverse techniques, in order to increase sequencing depth and limit assay-specific biases. Leukapheresis yielded between about 0.9 and 9 billion PBMCs per donor. The study at large found these results: Compared with non-shared clonotypes, clonotypes shared by all four sorted-subset donors had higher generation probabilities. Only blood was sampled, and tissue TCR repertoires likely differ from those in blood. Even with the large sequencing depth, rarefaction of the sorted-subset datasets indicated that sequencing was incomplete. About 5% of naive CD4, 3.5% of naive CD8, 2.3% of memory CD4, and less than 0.45% of memory CD8 clonotypes were shared across several donors. Based on pairwise subsampling, the degree of clonotype sharing among donors was expected to be affected by sequencing depth. Larger estimated clonotype richness was generally found for naive subsets than for memory subsets. Because the study included only a small number of donors, the genetic and exposure-history diversity represented was limited.

Using the deep immunoSEQ assay, TCR CDR3 regions were amplified from genomic DNA by multiplex PCR. Extracted genomic DNA from each cell subset was spread evenly across all wells of several immunoSEQ 96-well plates, with each plate serving as a replicate. For sorted subsets, each replicate PCR was loaded with about 0.2 ug genomic DNA, equivalent to 32,000 or so T cell genomes. The purified libraries were quantified using a Qubit 3.0 fluorometer, sized with a Bioanalyzer 2100, and then quantified again using the KAPA Library Quantification kit. Every immunoSEQ 96-well plate was sequenced on a separate single-read 150-cycle Illumina NextSeq 550 flow cell. The source study handled its data this way. Because the immunoSEQ output held only junctional sequences and lacked quality scores, the filtering could not match the filtering applied to full-length reads. To assign V/J genes and CDR3, sequences were annotated against IMGT germline references using PyIR, a Python wrapper for IgBLAST v1.9. Reads with weak V/J assignments (E-value above 1e-6), missing CDR3, stop codons, out-of-frame junctions, or ambiguous translated residues were removed. V3J clonotypes were defined as sequences sharing the same inferred V gene, J gene, and CDR3 amino acid sequence. Percentage overlap between repertoires was computed as shared unique clonotypes divided by the size of the smaller repertoire. Three approaches were used to assess repertoire richness: RTK rarefaction, the Chao1 estimator, and Recon v2.1 estimates of unobserved clonotypes. OLGA was used to compute generation probabilities for all TCRbeta clonotypes that the gDNA method yielded from a few donors. Here the immuneACCESS table is served through TCRdb, limited to in-frame sequences with V and J called. Missing clones are a known gap in these copies; in checked studies unresolved V genes cover under half, and the rest lacks a known reason. V and J calls and clone size are given by that table; D and trimming were obtained from the DNA. The sample table shows about 2.4 million clones, and approximately 93% are seen once. The ten largest clonotypes hold roughly 0.39% of the sample.

Sequences were obtained from naive CD4+ T cells from PBMCs. This specimen's cell subset or site label, interpreted: CD45RA+ positively selected. The sequence came from a man aged 18 to 30 in good health. Some clones in this sample may be carry-over from other donors' samples. The sequence links TRBV27 to TRBJ2-3; the D gene could be TRBD1 or TRBD2, each one agreeing over 5 bases. This receptor has the CDR3 CASFSLGASTDTQYF. The nucleotides are TGTGCCAGCTTCTCCCTCGGGGCGAGCACAGATACGCAGTATTTT.